The T cell receptor (beta chain) described here comes from a study of blood T cell repertoires in COVID-19. Study details: Spain, Italy and the United States supplied samples that represented acute and convalescent COVID-19. The cDNA or gDNA used as material had been derived from T cells, B-cell-depleted T cells, or PBMCs.

Profiling relied on immunoSEQ multiplex PCR, and the TCRdb table lists in-frame clones only, not all of them. The sample shows 70,000 or so clones, 75% to 90% of them seen only once. Input material: peripheral blood. This TCR derives from a woman aged 80 or over with active or convalescent COVID-19.

The CDR3 nucleotides read TGCGCCAGCGGGTACAGGGGGCTAGGCACAGATACGCAGTATTTT. Translating gives CASGYRGLGTDTQYF. V gene TRBV5-1 combines with J gene TRBJ2-3, with TRBD1 matching 9 bases. V was clipped by 7 bases and J by 1 base; unmatched bases: 7. From germline, CDR1 is SGHRS and CDR2 YFSETQ. The CDR3 covers 15 residues. Based on the CDR3 plus reference TRBV5-1 and TRBJ2-3, the full variable domain is KAGVTQTPRYLIKTRGQQVTLSCSPISGHRSVSWYQQTPGQGLQFLFEYFSETQRNKGNFPGRFSGRQFSNSRSEMNVSTLELGDSALYLCASGYRGLGTDTQYFGPGTRLTVL.